This T cell receptor beta chain was sequenced in a study of beta chain features in type 1 diabetes. Every isolated RNA sample was fully reverse transcribed, so sequencing captured expressed TCRB transcripts. Data came from immunoSEQ multiplex PCR; TCRdb stores just in-frame clones and leaves some out. The table records hundreds of thousands of clones, approximately 15% of them present only once. V shed 3 bases and J shed 5 bases, with 8 bases lying between them. CDR1 and CDR2 from the germline V gene are LGHNA and YSLEER. The CDR3 consists of 13 residues. This chain links TRBV4-3 with TRBJ1-5; a possible D gene is TRBD1 (5 bases). This sequence was found in a man aged 25 to 40 in good health. The sample was naive CD4+ T cells from blood. CDR3 nucleotide sequence: TGCGCCAGCAGCCAGGGGCTCGATCAGCCCCAGCATTTT. As protein: CASSQGLDQPQHF.